This is a list of T cell receptor beta chains from one sample in a study of beta chain features in type 1 diabetes. Using immunoSEQ multiplex PCR, the repertoire was profiled, and TCRdb retains in-frame clones only, with some absent. This table has approximately 270,000 clones, approximately 14% appearing once. The sample taken for sequencing was naive CD4+ T cells from blood. The origin of the receptors is a man in his thirties or forties with type 1 diabetes. The CDR3 runs from the conserved cysteine through the conserved F or W. Fields, in order: CDR3 length, J gene, D gene, V gene, clone size, CDR3 DNA, CDR3 protein. The D gene is left open where the match is weak. The size entry is marked missing in some rows and otherwise reads once, few, many or a size class.

cdr3_length: 12
j_call: TRBJ2-3
d_call: -
v_call: TRBV6-4
clone_size: few
cdr3_nt: TGTGCCAGCAGTCCTACGGGGGAGACGCAGTATTTT
cdr3_aa: CASSPTGETQYF

cdr3_length: 14
j_call: TRBJ1-5
d_call: TRBD1
v_call: TRBV5-1
clone_size: few
cdr3_nt: TGCGCCAGCAGCGTGGCCGGACAGGGTGAACCCCAGCATTTT
cdr3_aa: CASSVAGQGEPQHF

cdr3_length: 15
j_call: TRBJ2-2
d_call: -
v_call: TRBV7-2
clone_size: -
cdr3_nt: TGTGCCAGCAGCTTAAACAGGGTGGAAACCGGGGAGCTGTTTTTT
cdr3_aa: CASSLNRVETGELFF

cdr3_length: 14
j_call: TRBJ2-6
d_call: -
v_call: TRBV7-2
clone_size: -
cdr3_nt: TGTGCCAGCAGCTTAGGAGCTGGGGCCAACGTCCTGACTTTC
cdr3_aa: CASSLGAGANVLTF

cdr3_length: 14
j_call: TRBJ2-2
d_call: TRBD1
v_call: TRBV29-1
clone_size: few
cdr3_nt: TGCAGCGTCGGACAGGGACTTGGCACCGGGGAGCTGTTTTTT
cdr3_aa: CSVGQGLGTGELFF

cdr3_length: 13
j_call: TRBJ2-3
d_call: -
v_call: TRBV19
clone_size: few
cdr3_nt: TGTGCCAGTAGTATCCGTCCGTCAGATACGCAGTATTTT
cdr3_aa: CASSIRPSDTQYF

cdr3_length: 12
j_call: TRBJ2-5
d_call: -
v_call: TRBV5-1
clone_size: -
cdr3_nt: TGCGCCAGCAGCATATCCCAAGAGACCCAGTACTTC
cdr3_aa: CASSISQETQYF

cdr3_length: 14
j_call: TRBJ1-2
d_call: TRBD1
v_call: TRBV7-2
clone_size: few
cdr3_nt: TGTGCCAGCAGCCCCGGGACAGTCAACTATGGCTACACCTTC
cdr3_aa: CASSPGTVNYGYTF

cdr3_length: 11
j_call: TRBJ2-7
d_call: -
v_call: TRBV20-1
clone_size: few
cdr3_nt: TGCAGTGCTAGTAACGGGTACGAGCAGTACTTC
cdr3_aa: CSASNGYEQYF

cdr3_length: 14
j_call: TRBJ2-7
d_call: TRBD1
v_call: TRBV27
clone_size: -
cdr3_nt: TGTGCCAGCACCTCCGGGACAGGGGCCTACGAGCAGTACTTC
cdr3_aa: CASTSGTGAYEQYF

cdr3_length: 14
j_call: TRBJ2-7
d_call: -
v_call: TRBV27
clone_size: -
cdr3_nt: TGTGCCAGCAGTAGGACACTATTCTCCTACGAGCAGTACTTC
cdr3_aa: CASSRTLFSYEQYF

cdr3_length: 13
j_call: TRBJ1-2
d_call: TRBD1
v_call: TRBV28
clone_size: -
cdr3_nt: TGTGCCAGCAGGCCGGGACAGGGGCATGGCTACACCTTC
cdr3_aa: CASRPGQGHGYTF

cdr3_length: 15
j_call: TRBJ2-1
d_call: TRBD2
v_call: TRBV11-2
clone_size: -
cdr3_nt: TGTGCCAGCAGACGCGGGACTAGCGGATACAATGAGCAGTTCTTC
cdr3_aa: CASRRGTSGYNEQFF

cdr3_length: 11
j_call: TRBJ2-1
d_call: TRBD1
v_call: TRBV2
clone_size: -
cdr3_nt: TGTGCCAGCAGTGAAGAACAGGGGCGGTTCTTC
cdr3_aa: CASSEEQGRFF

cdr3_length: 16
j_call: TRBJ2-3
d_call: TRBD2
v_call: TRBV10-3
clone_size: -
cdr3_nt: TGTGCCATCAGTGGCGGACTAGCGGGAGTTCTAGATACGCAGTATTTT
cdr3_aa: CAISGGLAGVLDTQYF

cdr3_length: 11
j_call: TRBJ2-1
d_call: -
v_call: TRBV20-1
clone_size: -
cdr3_nt: TGCAGTGCTCCTCCTGTACTTGAGCAGTTCTTC
cdr3_aa: CSAPPVLEQFF

cdr3_length: 15
j_call: TRBJ1-2
d_call: TRBD1
v_call: TRBV5-1
clone_size: few
cdr3_nt: TGCGCCAGCAGCTTAACAGGGGTCCTGGAAGTCGGCTACACCTTC
cdr3_aa: CASSLTGVLEVGYTF

cdr3_length: 13
j_call: TRBJ1-4
d_call: TRBD1
v_call: TRBV29-1
clone_size: -
cdr3_nt: TGCAGCGTTGCAGGGGGCCTAACGGAGAAACTGTTTTTT
cdr3_aa: CSVAGGLTEKLFF

cdr3_length: 12
j_call: TRBJ2-5
d_call: -
v_call: TRBV29-1
clone_size: -
cdr3_nt: TGCAGTGGGGGGGACCAGGGGGAGACCCAGTACTTC
cdr3_aa: CSGGDQGETQYF

cdr3_length: 14
j_call: TRBJ1-3
d_call: -
v_call: TRBV15
clone_size: few
cdr3_nt: TGTGCCACCAGGGGCAGTTCCGCTGGAAACACCATATATTTT
cdr3_aa: CATRGSSAGNTIYF

cdr3_length: 18
j_call: TRBJ1-1
d_call: -
v_call: TRBV23-1
clone_size: few
cdr3_nt: TGCGCCAGCAGTCAACGGGGTCGACCGGGAGCTAAGAACACTGAAGCTTTCTTT
cdr3_aa: CASSQRGRPGAKNTEAFF

cdr3_length: 14
j_call: TRBJ2-5
d_call: TRBD2
v_call: TRBV7-9
clone_size: few
cdr3_nt: TGTGCCAGCAGCCTGGGACTAGCTTGGGAGACCCAGTACTTC
cdr3_aa: CASSLGLAWETQYF

cdr3_length: 13
j_call: TRBJ2-2
d_call: -
v_call: TRBV2
clone_size: -
cdr3_nt: TGTGCCAGCAGTGATCAATACACCGGGGAGCTGTTTTTT
cdr3_aa: CASSDQYTGELFF

cdr3_length: 15
j_call: TRBJ1-3
d_call: -
v_call: TRBV5-6
clone_size: few
cdr3_nt: TGTGCCAGCAGCTACGACAGCAGCTCTGGAAACACCATATATTTT
cdr3_aa: CASSYDSSSGNTIYF

cdr3_length: 15
j_call: TRBJ1-2
d_call: -
v_call: TRBV19
clone_size: -
cdr3_nt: TGTGCCAGTAGGGGTATGAGCAGGGGAGACTATGGCTACACCTTC
cdr3_aa: CASRGMSRGDYGYTF

cdr3_length: 11
j_call: TRBJ2-3
d_call: -
v_call: TRBV20-1
clone_size: -
cdr3_nt: TGCAGTGCTAGTGGGAGTTATACGCAGTATTTT
cdr3_aa: CSASGSYTQYF

cdr3_length: 15
j_call: TRBJ2-3
d_call: -
v_call: TRBV2
clone_size: -
cdr3_nt: TGTGCCCTGCAGAGGACTGGAGGGGGCACAGATACGCAGTATTTT
cdr3_aa: CALQRTGGGTDTQYF

cdr3_length: 15
j_call: TRBJ2-7
d_call: TRBD2
v_call: TRBV29-1
clone_size: few
cdr3_nt: TGCAGCGTGGGACTAGCGGGAGGGCCAGGGAACGAGCAGTACTTC
cdr3_aa: CSVGLAGGPGNEQYF

cdr3_length: 17
j_call: TRBJ2-1
d_call: -
v_call: TRBV7-8
clone_size: -
cdr3_nt: TGTGCCAGCAGCTTAGCGGAAGGACTAAGCTCCTACAATGAGCAGTTCTTC
cdr3_aa: CASSLAEGLSSYNEQFF

cdr3_length: 14
j_call: TRBJ2-3
d_call: -
v_call: TRBV5-1
clone_size: few
cdr3_nt: TGCGCCACCGCGCGGGCGGAGGCCACAGATACGCAGTATTTT
cdr3_aa: CATARAEATDTQYF

cdr3_length: 16
j_call: TRBJ2-1
d_call: TRBD1
v_call: TRBV28
clone_size: few
cdr3_nt: TGTGCCAGCAGTCCACCGCTCAGGGGGATCGACAATGAGCAGTTCTTC
cdr3_aa: CASSPPLRGIDNEQFF

cdr3_length: 15
j_call: TRBJ2-7
d_call: TRBD1
v_call: TRBV15
clone_size: -
cdr3_nt: TGTGCCACCAGCAGAGAAGCAGACAGGGCCTACGAGCAGTACTTC
cdr3_aa: CATSREADRAYEQYF

cdr3_length: 15
j_call: TRBJ2-7
d_call: TRBD1
v_call: TRBV5-1
clone_size: few
cdr3_nt: TGCGCCAGCAGCTTCCTTCGGGACAGGGCCTACGAGCAGTACTTC
cdr3_aa: CASSFLRDRAYEQYF